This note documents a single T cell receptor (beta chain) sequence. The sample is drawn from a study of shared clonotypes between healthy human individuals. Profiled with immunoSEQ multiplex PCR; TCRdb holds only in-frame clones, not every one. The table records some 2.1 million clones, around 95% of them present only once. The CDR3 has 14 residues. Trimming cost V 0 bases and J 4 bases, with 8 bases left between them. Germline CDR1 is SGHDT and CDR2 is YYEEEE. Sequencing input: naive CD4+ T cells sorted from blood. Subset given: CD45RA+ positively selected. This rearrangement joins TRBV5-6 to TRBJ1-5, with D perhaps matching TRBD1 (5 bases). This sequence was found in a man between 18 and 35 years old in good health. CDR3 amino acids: CASSLGGKNQPQHF. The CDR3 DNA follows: TGTGCCAGCAGCTTGGGGGGGAAGAATCAGCCCCAGCATTTT.